These 10 T cell receptor beta chains were all obtained from the same sample, sequenced in a study of blood T cell repertoires in COVID-19. The repertoire was sequenced with immunoSEQ multiplex PCR; TCRdb's copy has only in-frame clones and lacks some. The sample consists of 170,000 or so clones, about 88% of them appearing once. The sample consisted of peripheral blood. All receptors come from a man younger than 35 who had recovered from COVID-19.

This clone has just a few counts. The rearrangement uses TRBV7-2 and TRBJ1-2; D may be TRBD1 (5 bases). Trimming pared 7 bases from V and 8 bases from J, leaving 20 bases between. CDR1 and CDR2 from the germline V gene are SGHTA and FQGNSA. The length of the CDR3 is 14 residues. The CDR3 loop reads CASNSRGVVRGYTF. In nucleotides, the CDR3 is TGTGCCAGCAACTCTCGGGGGGTGGTGAGGGGCTACACCTTC.

The chain joins TRBV6-2 or TRBV6-3 to TRBJ2-1; 10 bases align to TRBD2. V lost 3 bases and J lost 4; bases outside the gene matches: 6. The germline V gene has CDR1 MNHEY and CDR2 SVGEGT. There are 16 residues in the CDR3. In nucleotides, the CDR3 is TGTGCCAGCAGTTATGTAGCGGGAGGCCCTTACAATGAGCAGTTCTTC. This sequence encodes CASSYVAGGPYNEQFF.

The chain joins TRBV29-1 to TRBJ1-1; D is unclear. In germline, CDR1 is SQVTM, CDR2 ANQGSEA. The CDR3 sequence is 14 residues long. V was clipped by 3 bases and J by 3 bases, with 14 bases between them. The CDR3 sequence is CSVDRETTDTEAFF. In DNA, the CDR3 is TGCAGCGTTGATCGCGAGACAACGGACACTGAAGCTTTCTTT.

The chain couples TRBV19 to TRBJ1-2; D perhaps matches TRBD1 (5 bases). Trimming removed 4 bases from V and 1 base from J, with 7 bases in between. This CDR3 comprises 13 residues. Germline assignment: CDR1 LNHDA and CDR2 SQIVND (reference sequence). CDR3 sequence reads: CASSRTFNYGYTF. CDR3 nucleotide sequence: TGTGCCAGTAGTAGGACATTTAACTATGGCTACACCTTC.

CDR3: CASSSRGPHNEQFF. The CDR3 DNA is TGTGCCAGTAGTAGCCGGGGTCCCCACAATGAGCAGTTCTTC. V usage is TRBV19 and J usage is TRBJ2-1; D may be TRBD2 (5 bases). Germline CDR1 is LNHDA and CDR2 is SQIVND (reference sequence). The CDR3 runs to 14 residues. V gave up 4 bases and J gave up 5 bases, with 12 bases separating them.

J is TRBJ2-2 and V is TRBV11-2; TRBD1 matches 8 bases. V shed 3 bases, J shed 6 bases, and the junction held 3 bases outside the gene matches. CDR3 length: 14 residues. CDR1 is SGHAT, CDR2 FQNNGV, per germline. CDR3 sequence (DNA): TGTGCCAGCAGCTTCCTACAGGGGGCCGGGGAGCTGTTTTTT. It translates to CASSFLQGAGELFF.

The chain couples TRBV19 to TRBJ1-2; 7 bases agree with TRBD1. V shed 2 bases and J 4 bases; nucleotides not matched to a gene: 4. In germline, CDR1 is LNHDA, CDR2 SQIVND (reference sequence). CDR3 length: 14 amino acids. The CDR3 region has the DNA TGTGCCAGTAGTATACCCGGGACAGTCTATGGCTACACCTTC. Translating it yields CASSIPGTVYGYTF.

V usage is TRBV3-1 (or the pseudogene TRBV3-2) and J usage is TRBJ2-4; TRBD2 agrees at 11 bases. This CDR3 has 19 residues. Germline lookup yields CDR1 LGHDT and CDR2 YNNKEL (reference sequence). V was pared by 2 bases and J by 0 bases, with 9 bases of the junction left unmatched. The CDR3 sequence: CASSQSLAGGTLAKNIQYF. CDR3 DNA: TGTGCCAGCAGCCAATCTCTAGCGGGAGGAACCCTAGCCAAAAACATTCAGTACTTC.

The chain links TRBV7-3 to TRBJ2-1; D unclear. Germline lookup yields CDR1 SGHTA and CDR2 FQGTGA. The CDR3 runs to 15 residues. V lost 5 bases, J lost 7 bases, and 18 bases lay in between. CDR3 amino acids: CASSPREALMNEQFF. CDR3 nucleotides: TGTGCCAGCAGCCCCCGTGAAGCACTGATGAATGAGCAGTTCTTC. Full variable domain (rest looked up from reference TRBV7-3 and TRBJ2-1): GAGVSQTPSNKVTEKGKYVELRCDPISGHTALYWYRQSLGQGPEFLIYFQGTGAADDSGLPNDRFFAVRPEGSVSTLKIQRTERGDSAVYLCASSPREALMNEQFFGPGTRLTVL.

The chain carries TRBV21-1 and TRBJ2-7; the table's D call, TRBD2, was not checked against the DNA. TRBV21-1 is deemed a pseudogene. This CDR3 is 15 amino acids long. Here the CDR3 DNA reads TGTGCCAGCGACATAGCGGGAGGGGATTCCTACGAGCAGTACTTC. It translates to CASDIAGGDSYEQYF.